The clone carrying this TCR beta chain was seen a few times. Its antigen is still unknown. This CDR3 spans 12 amino acids. V was shortened by 6 bases and J by 7 bases, with 10 bases between the two germline ends. CDR1 is LGHDT and CDR2 is YNNKEL in the germline V gene (reference sequence). The sample is drawn from a study of T cells after yellow fever vaccination. Points from the study as a whole: Subsequent booster samples again held most clones from primary vaccination (96% CD4, about 85% CD8). Faster peaking, at day 5 versus 15, marked a secondary response that was weaker. Relatively few clonotypes were ones that appeared in both CD4 and CD8 compartments.

Template switching by 5'RACE produced TCR cDNA, adding a universal primer site and UMIs. Via MiXCR, TCRdb re-called the 5' RACE reads, giving one row per CDR3 protein. The sample consists of just under 600,000 distinct CDR3 sequences, 13% of them appearing once. The sequenced sample was PBMCs, obtained on the day of the yellow fever booster vaccination. This receptor was taken from a man aged 25-45 years who received the YFV17D yellow fever vaccine. This chain links TRBV3-1 with TRBJ2-1, with D uncertain. The CDR3 DNA follows: TGTGCCAGCAGTGCCAGATGGAATGAGCAGTTCTTC. Translation gives CASSARWNEQFF.